This T cell receptor (beta chain) was identified during a study of blood T cells in healthy people across ages. Study observations and caveats: The study could not conclusively compare naive and antigen-experienced cells, given its unsorted PBMCs.

A second 7 to 11 cycle PCR used barcoded and J-beta primers. TCRdb redid the calling of the 5' RACE reads with MiXCR, one entry per CDR3 protein. This sample yields 1.5 million to 2 million distinct CDR3 sequences, of which roughly 28% are seen a single time; about 7.7% belongs to the top ten. Regarding this clonotype: Its antigen is unidentified. This is likely a read error, given that the CDR3 carries no conserved phenylalanine or tryptophan at its end.

Healthy Caucasians from Russia aged roughly 6 to 90 served as donors. Material: blood. The clonotype was recovered from a woman in her thirties in good health.

CDR3 DNA sequence: TGTGCCAGCAGTTTCGGGGGGCCCACAGATACGCAGTATGTT. Its translation: CASSFGGPTDTQYV. This chain uses TRBV12-3 or TRBV12-4 with TRBJ2-3; possible D gene TRBD2, 7 bases. V shed 3 bases and J shed 2 bases, with 9 bases lying between them. This CDR3 contains 14 residues.